A selection of T cell receptor beta chains follows, all from one sample in a study of cytomegalovirus exposure and HLA in healthy donors. Libraries were prepared by immunoSEQ multiplex PCR; TCRdb keeps only in-frame clonotypes and omits some of them. The specimen's table records over 90,000 clones. Material for sequencing was PBMCs. The receptors originated from a man aged 40-49 years in good health and CMV-seronegative. Each CDR3 is given with its conserved first and last residue. D genes are given only for firm matches. Part of the rows lack a size; the others show once, few, many or a class for expanded clones.

TRBJ1-4 TRBD1 TRBV30 NA TGTGCCTGGAGTGTTAGGGGGCTCACTAATGAAAAACTGTTTTTT CAWSVRGLTNEKLFF
TRBJ2-5 TRBD1 TRBV9 NA TGTGCCAGCAGCGCCCGGGACAGTCTGGGAGAGACCCAGTACTTC CASSARDSLGETQYF
TRBJ1-1 NA TRBV29-1 NA TGCAGCGTTGACAGGGTGAACACTGAAGCTTTCTTT CSVDRVNTEAFF
TRBJ2-1 TRBD1 TRBV5-1 NA TGCGCCAGCTCCATCGGGACAGGAGCTAATGAGCAGTTCTTC CASSIGTGANEQFF
TRBJ2-7 NA TRBV28 NA TGTGCCACCCAACGAGGAGGGGGCAGCTCCTACGAGCAGTACTTC CATQRGGGSSYEQYF
TRBJ2-2 TRBD1 TRBV9 NA TGTGCCAGCAGCGCCTGGACAGGGGAGAGGACCGGGGAGCTGTTTTTT CASSAWTGERTGELFF
TRBJ2-5 TRBD1 TRBV5-1 NA TGCGCCAGCAGCTCACAGGGGGCCGAGACCCAGTACTTC CASSSQGAETQYF
TRBJ1-2 TRBD1 TRBV28 NA TGTGCCAGCAGTAAACCGACAGGGAACGGCTACACCTTC CASSKPTGNGYTF
TRBJ2-1 NA TRBV5-1 NA TGCGCCAGCAGCCTCAACCTCGGGAGTTTGAATGAGCAGTTCTTC CASSLNLGSLNEQFF
TRBJ1-2 NA TRBV9 NA TGTGCCAGCAGCGCGGACTCTCGGGGCTACACCTTC CASSADSRGYTF
TRBJ2-7 TRBD1 TRBV6-1 NA TGTGCCAGCAGGGCCGGGACAGCAAACTACGAGCAGTACTTC CASRAGTANYEQYF
TRBJ1-2 NA TRBV18 NA TGTGCCAGCTCACCCAGCGTGGAGATAGCCTATGGCTACACCTTC CASSPSVEIAYGYTF
TRBJ2-5 TRBD1 TRBV2 NA TGTGCCAGCAGCAATGACAGGGGTTGGGAGACCCAGTACTTC CASSNDRGWETQYF
TRBJ2-1 TRBD1 TRBV5-4 NA TGTGCCAGCATCAAAAAAACAGGGGCTTTGGATGAGCAGTTCTTC CASIKKTGALDEQFF
TRBJ2-3 NA TRBV5-4 NA TGTGCCAGCAGCTTGGGCGGGATTAGCACAGATACGCAGTATTTT CASSLGGISTDTQYF
TRBJ2-1 TRBD1 TRBV27 NA TGTGCCAGCAGTTTAGACAGGGGCCACAATGAGCAGTTCTTC CASSLDRGHNEQFF
TRBJ2-1 TRBD2 TRBV5-1 NA TGCGCCAGCAGCCGAACCACTAGCGGCCGGGGCAATGAGCAGTTCTTC CASSRTTSGRGNEQFF
TRBJ2-1 TRBD1 TRBV9 NA TGTGCCAGCACCCAGGGGGCACTATCCTACAATGAGCAGTTCTTC CASTQGALSYNEQFF
TRBJ2-6 NA TRBV6-5 NA TGTGCCAGCAGTTATGCGGAGACTGGGGCCAACGTCCTGACTTTC CASSYAETGANVLTF
TRBJ2-1 NA TRBV4-3 NA TGCGCCAGCAGCCAAGGACAGTCCTACAATGAGCAGTTCTTC CASSQGQSYNEQFF
TRBJ1-3 NA TRBV27 NA TGTGCCAGCAGTTTATCGGTGACAGGAGGAAACACCATATATTTT CASSLSVTGGNTIYF
TRBJ1-2 NA TRBV6-6 NA TGTGCCAGCAAAGGGGCAGGGGCCTCCTATGGCTACACCTTC CASKGAGASYGYTF
TRBJ1-1 NA TRBV4-3 NA TGCGCCAGCAGCCAAGATCTCCGCCTTCAGGGGAACACTGAAGCTTTCTTT CASSQDLRLQGNTEAFF
TRBJ1-5 TRBD1 TRBV11-3 NA TGTGCCAGCAGCCCAAGGGACAGGCCCCAGCATTTT CASSPRDRPQHF
TRBJ2-5 NA TRBV7-9 NA TGTGCCAGCAGCTCAACCGGGGGTCCTCAAGAGACCCAGTACTTC CASSSTGGPQETQYF
TRBJ2-5 TRBD2 TRBV5-6 NA TGTGCCAGCAGCTTGGTTTGGCCTAGCGGGGCCCAAGAGACCCAGTACTTC CASSLVWPSGAQETQYF
TRBJ2-7 TRBD1 TRBV27 NA TGTGCCAGCAGTACCCAGGGGGCGCTTATCTACGAGCAGTACTTC CASSTQGALIYEQYF
TRBJ2-2 TRBD1 TRBV5-1 NA TGCGCCAGCAGCGTGGACAGGGGGAACACCGGGGAGCTGTTTTTT CASSVDRGNTGELFF
TRBJ1-1 NA TRBV5-1 medium-sized TGCGCCAGCAGCCCCGTGCCCCCCGGACAGAGGAACACTGAAGCTTTCTTT CASSPVPPGQRNTEAFF
TRBJ2-3 TRBD2 TRBV19 NA TGTGCCAGTAGTATAAGTAGCGGGAGTATCACAGATACGCAGTATTTT CASSISSGSITDTQYF
TRBJ1-4 NA TRBV5-1 NA TGCGCCAGCAGCTTGGCCCCAGGTCCGGATGAAAAACTGTTTTTT CASSLAPGPDEKLFF
TRBJ1-1 NA TRBV15 NA TGTGCCACCAGCAGGGATGGACAGACTGAAGCTTTCTTT CATSRDGQTEAFF
TRBJ2-7 NA TRBV10-2 NA TGCGCCAGCAGGACCGGGACACCGAGCTCCTACGAGCAGTACTTC CASRTGTPSSYEQYF
TRBJ1-2 NA TRBV9 NA TGTGCCAGCAGCGTAGGAACGAGGGTTAGGGGCTACACCTTC CASSVGTRVRGYTF
TRBJ2-5 NA TRBV11-2 NA TGTGCCAGCAGCTTAAGCCGGGAAATAAAAGACTTC CASSLSREIKDF
TRBJ1-2 NA TRBV27 NA TGTGCCAGCAGGGGGGGGGACTATGGCTACACCTTC CASRGGDYGYTF
TRBJ2-1 TRBD1 TRBV12-5 NA TGTGCTAGTGGTTTGACAGGGGGCAATGAGCAGTTCTTC CASGLTGGNEQFF
TRBJ1-2 TRBD1 TRBV2 NA TGTGCCAGCAGTGAGCAGGACAGGGGATATCGGGGCTACACCTTC CASSEQDRGYRGYTF
TRBJ1-1 NA TRBV6-6 NA TGTGCCAGCACACTCAGGATGAACACTGAAGCTTTCTTT CASTLRMNTEAFF
TRBJ1-6 TRBD1 TRBV9 NA TGTGCCAGCAGCAAAGGGACAGCAAATTCACCCCTCCACTTT CASSKGTANSPLHF
TRBJ2-3 TRBD1 TRBV19 NA TGTGCCAGTAGTATCCCAACAGGGGCCGACACAGATACGCAGTATTTT CASSIPTGADTDTQYF
TRBJ2-7 TRBD1 TRBV6-5 NA TGTGCCAGCACCAGGACAGGGGCCTACGAGCAGTACTTC CASTRTGAYEQYF
TRBJ2-7 NA TRBV7-2 NA TGTGCCAGCAGCTTTCTCCATGGTGGGCAGGGGAGCTCCTACGAGCAGTACTTC CASSFLHGGQGSSYEQYF
TRBJ2-7 NA TRBV6-5 NA TGTGCCAGCAGTCCGACAGGGAGGGAGCAGTACTTC CASSPTGREQYF
TRBJ2-2 TRBD2 TRBV5-6 NA TGTGCCAGCAGCTTGGAGCGGGACTATTACACCGGGGAGCTGTTTTTT CASSLERDYYTGELFF
TRBJ1-4 TRBD1 TRBV5-1 NA TGCGCCAGCAGTGCCGGGACAGGGGGGTCAACTAATGAAAAACTGTTTTTT CASSAGTGGSTNEKLFF
TRBJ1-4 NA TRBV6-1 NA TGTGCCAGCAGTGATCGGCAGGGAAAATCCGAAAAACTGTTTTTT CASSDRQGKSEKLFF
TRBJ2-7 NA TRBV7-9 NA TGTGCCAGCAGCAAACAGGGATCGCCTGGGGAGCAGTACTTC CASSKQGSPGEQYF